A single sample is the source of the 26 T cell receptor beta chains below, sequenced in a study of T cells after yellow fever vaccination. Each CDR3 protein is one row after TCRdb ran MiXCR on the 5' RACE reads. The table has about 69,000 distinct CDR3 sequences, around 5% seen once; the top ten hold under 2.5%. Here the sequenced sample was CD4+ T cells sorted from PBMCs, taken more than 13 days after the first yellow fever vaccination. The receptors shown here come from a man aged 18 to 29 who received the YFV17D yellow fever vaccine.

This clonotype was found many times. The V call is TRBV20-1, the J call TRBJ1-5; weak D call: TRBD1 (6 bases). Trimming took 2 bases from V and 0 from J, leaving 14 bases between them. CDR3 length equals 16 residues. Germline V lookup: CDR1 DFQATT, CDR2 SNEGSKA (reference sequence). The CDR3 coding sequence is TGCAGTGCTAGACGAGGGACAATTAATAGCAATCAGCCCCAGCATTTT. Its translation: CSARRGTINSNQPQHF.

This clonotype was picked up many times. The V call is TRBV11-2, the J call TRBJ2-2; no reliable D call. V dropped 0 bases and J dropped 7 bases, with 3 bases sitting between them. Germline V CDR1 and CDR2: SGHAT, FQNNGV. This CDR3 is built from 12 residues. The CDR3 sequence: CASSLDGGELFF. CDR3 in DNA: TGTGCCAGCAGCTTAGACGGCGGGGAGCTGTTTTTT.

This clonotype was picked up many times. The chain recombines TRBV11-2 with TRBJ2-5, with D perhaps matching TRBD1 (5 bases). CDR1 SGHAT and CDR2 FQNNGV come from the germline V gene. There are 14 residues in the CDR3. The germline V and J ends were trimmed by 0 bases and 4 bases, with 9 bases remaining between them. The CDR3 nucleotides are TGTGCCAGCAGCTTAGAAAGGCAGGGAGAGACCCAGTACTTC. Its translation: CASSLERQGETQYF.

This clonotype was seen ten or more times. The V call is TRBV5-1, the J call TRBJ2-2; D gene unclear. Germline V gives CDR1 SGHRS, CDR2 YFSETQ. The CDR3 extends over 13 amino acids. Trimming took off 0 bases at V and 8 bases at J, with 8 bases between the two ends. The CDR3 loop reads CASSLVERGELFF. The CDR3 region has the DNA TGCGCCAGCAGCTTGGTCGAGAGAGGGGAGCTGTTTTTT.

The chain joins TRBV4-2 to TRBJ2-7; D not resolved. V gave up 4 bases and J gave up 5 bases, with 18 bases separating them. Germline V CDR1 and CDR2: LGHNA, YNFKEQ. The CDR3 is 15 residues long. The CDR3 DNA reads TGTGCCAGCAGCCCTGGGCTCGCCTCCACCAACGAGCAGTACTTC. This sequence encodes CASSPGLASTNEQYF.

This clonotype was counted many times. This chain uses TRBV5-1 with TRBJ2-3; 8 bases agree with TRBD2. Germline V gives CDR1 SGHRS, CDR2 YFSETQ. Unmatched junction bases numbered 3, after V lost 2 bases and J lost 1 base. The CDR3 spans 15 residues. The CDR3 loop is CASSFIGGGTDTQYF. The CDR3 DNA follows: TGCGCCAGCAGCTTCATCGGGGGGGGCACAGATACGCAGTATTTT.

This clonotype occurred many times. The J gene is TRBJ2-5, the V gene TRBV3-1, with 7 bases aligning to TRBD2. This CDR3 contains 16 residues. J gave up 0 bases and V 0 bases, and 4 bases lay outside the gene matches. Germline CDR1 LGHDT, CDR2 YNNKEL (reference sequence). The CDR3 DNA reads TGTGCCAGCAGCCAAGATCGGGGGGACTACCAAGAGACCCAGTACTTC. Its translation is CASSQDRGDYQETQYF.

This clonotype has at least ten counts. The V and J genes are TRBV4-2 and TRBJ2-5, with D perhaps matching TRBD2 (6 bases). Trimming cost V 3 bases and J 0 bases, with 20 bases left between them. The CDR3 contains 18 residues. CDR1 LGHNA and CDR2 YNFKEQ come from the germline V gene. The CDR3 is CASSHSSGVSTYQETQYF. CDR3 coding DNA: TGTGCCAGCAGCCACTCCTCGGGGGTATCCACTTACCAAGAGACCCAGTACTTC.

This clonotype has a count of ten or more. V usage is TRBV7-2 and J usage is TRBJ2-5; D is unclear. The CDR3 covers 14 residues. Germline V lookup: CDR1 SGHTA, CDR2 FQGNSA. Between the trimmed V and J ends, which lost 5 bases and 0 bases, there was a span of 10 bases. The CDR3 here is CASSPSADQETQYF. For the CDR3, the DNA is TGTGCCAGCAGCCCCTCGGCGGACCAAGAGACCCAGTACTTC.

This clonotype appeared many times. V is TRBV3-1 and J is TRBJ2-1, with TRBD2 identical over 11 bases. Looked up from germline, CDR1 is LGHDT and CDR2 is YNNKEL (reference sequence). CDR3 size: 15 residues. Losses at the gene ends were 5 bases for V and 3 bases for J; bases not matched to a gene: 3. The CDR3 coding sequence is TGTGCCAGCAGCTACGGGACTAGCGGCTACAATGAGCAGTTCTTC. It encodes CASSYGTSGYNEQFF.

This clonotype was seen a few times. This rearrangement joins TRBV5-1 to TRBJ1-1; D might be TRBD1 (5 bases). Germline V gene lookup returns CDR1 SGHRS and CDR2 YFSETQ. The V and J ends lost 2 bases and 1 base respectively, with 9 bases between them. This CDR3 is built from 14 residues. This chain's CDR3 is CASSFQGRNTEAFF. CDR3 nucleotide sequence: TGCGCCAGCAGCTTTCAGGGAAGGAACACTGAAGCTTTCTTT.

This clonotype has ten or more counts. The chain recombines TRBV5-4 with TRBJ1-6; D not certain. The germline V gene has CDR1 SGHNT and CDR2 YYREEE (reference sequence). V lost 0 bases and J 3 bases, leaving 4 bases between the germline ends. This CDR3 is built from 14 residues. CDR3 protein: CASSLDSYNSPLHF. The DNA of the CDR3 is TGTGCCAGCAGCTTGGACAGCTATAATTCACCCCTCCACTTT.

This clonotype came up many times. The chain is built from TRBV28 and TRBJ1-2; maybe TRBD1 (6 bases). V lost 8 bases, J lost 4 bases, and 14 bases lay in between. The CDR3 extends over 13 amino acids. The V gene's germline CDR1 is MDHEN and CDR2 SYDVKM. The CDR3 here is CASGGQGVYGYTF. The CDR3 DNA is TGTGCCAGCGGGGGCCAGGGCGTCTATGGCTACACCTTC.

In this sample, this clonotype turned up many times. The chain combines TRBV7-9 with TRBJ2-1; D gene ambiguous. There are 15 residues in the CDR3. Germline V gives CDR1 SEHNR, CDR2 FQNEAQ (reference sequence). V lost 3 bases, J lost 7 bases, and 16 bases lay in between. The CDR3 loop is CASSFPPRLGNEQFF. CDR3 nucleotide sequence: TGTGCCAGCAGCTTCCCGCCCCGGTTGGGAAATGAGCAGTTCTTC.

Comment on this clonotype: This may be a read error, as it is one base from a much larger clone. V and J are TRBV11-2 and TRBJ2-7; 7 nucleotides align to TRBD1. V shed 5 bases, J shed 3 bases, and the junction held 7 bases outside the gene matches. CDR1 is SGHAT and CDR2 is FQNNGV in the germline V gene. The CDR3 has 14 amino acids. CDR3 coding DNA: TGTGCCAGCAGCCCCCAGACAGGGCTCTACGAGCAGTACTTC. It yields the protein CASSPQTGLYEQYF. Looking up the rest from reference TRBV11-2 and TRBJ2-7 gives the full variable domain: EAGVAQSPRYKIIEKRQSVAFWCNPISGHATLYWYQQILGQGPKLLIQFQNNGVVDDSQLPKDRFSAERLKGVDSTLKIQPAKLEDSAVYLCASSPQTGLYEQYFGPGTRLTVT.

This CDR3 reads CASSLTSGEQYF. CDR3 DNA: TGTGCCAGCAGCTTGACTAGCGGCGAGCAGTACTTC. J is TRBJ2-7 and V is TRBV5-4; 8 bases align to TRBD2. Germline V gene data show CDR1 as SGHNT and CDR2 as YYREEE (reference sequence). This CDR3 region has 12 residues. V trimming: 1 base; J trimming: 6 bases; junction bases outside the gene matches: 0.

This clonotype appeared many times. V and J are TRBV20-1 and TRBJ1-1; D is perhaps TRBD1 (6 bases). The V gene's germline CDR1 is DFQATT and CDR2 SNEGSKA (reference sequence). Trimming stripped 5 bases from V and 1 base from J, with 14 bases between. The CDR3 is 14 amino acids. The CDR3 is CSAQRGQQNTEAFF. DNA of the CDR3: TGCAGTGCTCAAAGAGGACAGCAGAACACTGAAGCTTTCTTT.

At least ten counts were recorded for this clonotype. The chain combines TRBV3-1 with TRBJ1-3; D gene uncertain. The CDR3 runs 15 residues. V was pared by 1 base and J by 0 bases, with 7 bases between. Germline CDR1 LGHDT, CDR2 YNNKEL (reference sequence). The CDR3 here is CASSQGASSGNTIYF. The DNA for the CDR3 is TGTGCCAGCAGCCAAGGGGCATCCTCTGGAAACACCATATATTTT.

This clonotype was detected many times. The rearrangement uses TRBV11-2 and TRBJ2-3, with D perhaps TRBD2 (6 bases). Germline V gene data show CDR1 as SGHAT and CDR2 as FQNNGV. V was clipped by 1 base and J by 5 bases, with 10 bases between them. The CDR3 loop spans 14 amino acids. Written as DNA, the CDR3 is TGTGCCAGCAGCTTAGGGGCGGGGAGAGATACGCAGTATTTT. This codes for CASSLGAGRDTQYF.

In its sample, this clonotype was seen many times. The chain recombines TRBV20-1 with TRBJ1-4; 7 nucleotides line up with TRBD1. CDR1 is DFQATT and CDR2 is SNEGSKA in the germline V gene (reference sequence). Trimming took 3 bases from V and 7 from J; bases not matched to a gene: 14. The CDR3 sequence is 16 residues long. The CDR3 spells CSARARGVMRSEKLFF. The CDR3 DNA sequence: TGCAGTGCTAGGGCCAGGGGGGTTATGCGAAGTGAAAAACTGTTTTTT.

This clonotype is judged medium-sized. V is TRBV18 and J is TRBJ2-5, with D possibly TRBD2 on 5 matching bases. This CDR3 spans 12 amino acids. CDR1 and CDR2 from the germline V gene are KGHSH and LQKENI. Trimming removed 2 bases at V and 5 bases at J, with 6 bases between. This CDR3 is CASSPGSETQYF. As DNA, the CDR3 is TGTGCCAGCTCACCAGGGAGCGAGACCCAGTACTTC.

This clonotype was observed many times. The chain has TRBV5-1 and TRBJ2-3, with 10 bases fitting TRBD2. J gave up 5 bases and V 3 bases, and 12 bases lay outside the gene matches. The CDR3 has 17 amino acids. The germline V gene encodes CDR1 SGHRS and CDR2 YFSETQ. The CDR3 sequence: CASSYSSSGGAGDTQYF. The CDR3 nucleotides are TGCGCCAGCAGCTACAGTAGCAGCGGGGGGGCCGGAGATACGCAGTATTTT.

This clonotype was counted ten times or more. The J gene is TRBJ1-2, the V gene TRBV4-1, with 8 bases aligning to TRBD1. Unmatched junction bases numbered 1, after V lost 4 bases and J lost 0 bases. The CDR3 contains 14 residues. Germline lookup yields CDR1 MGHRA and CDR2 YSYEKL. DNA for the CDR3: TGCGCCAGCAGCCGACAGGGGCCTAACTATGGCTACACCTTC. Translating it yields CASSRQGPNYGYTF.

This clonotype was detected many times. The J gene is TRBJ2-3, the V gene TRBV11-2, with D hard to call. Deletions cut 1 base from V and 5 bases from J, with 10 bases between. Germline V lookup: CDR1 SGHAT, CDR2 FQNNGV. The CDR3 runs 14 residues. CDR3 coding DNA: TGTGCCAGCAGCTTAGCGTCGCCTAAAGATACGCAGTATTTT. As protein: CASSLASPKDTQYF.

This clonotype has a count of ten or more. This sequence joins TRBV20-1 and TRBJ1-6; 7 nucleotides line up with TRBD1. Germline values: CDR1 DFQATT, CDR2 SNEGSKA (reference sequence). The trim removed 0 bases at V and 4 bases at J, leaving 3 bases unmatched. The length of the CDR3 is 15 residues. CDR3 sequence (DNA): TGCAGTGCTAGAGAAAGGGGGCTTTATAATTCACCCCTCCACTTT. It yields the protein CSARERGLYNSPLHF.

This clonotype was picked up many times. This sequence joins TRBV20-1 and TRBJ2-3, with D possibly TRBD2 on 6 matching bases. V dropped 1 base and J dropped 3 bases, with 11 bases sitting between them. Germline V gene data show CDR1 as DFQATT and CDR2 as SNEGSKA (reference sequence). The CDR3 runs 14 residues. CDR3: CSARVLASTDTQYF. The CDR3 DNA reads as TGCAGTGCTAGAGTCCTAGCGAGTACAGATACGCAGTATTTT.